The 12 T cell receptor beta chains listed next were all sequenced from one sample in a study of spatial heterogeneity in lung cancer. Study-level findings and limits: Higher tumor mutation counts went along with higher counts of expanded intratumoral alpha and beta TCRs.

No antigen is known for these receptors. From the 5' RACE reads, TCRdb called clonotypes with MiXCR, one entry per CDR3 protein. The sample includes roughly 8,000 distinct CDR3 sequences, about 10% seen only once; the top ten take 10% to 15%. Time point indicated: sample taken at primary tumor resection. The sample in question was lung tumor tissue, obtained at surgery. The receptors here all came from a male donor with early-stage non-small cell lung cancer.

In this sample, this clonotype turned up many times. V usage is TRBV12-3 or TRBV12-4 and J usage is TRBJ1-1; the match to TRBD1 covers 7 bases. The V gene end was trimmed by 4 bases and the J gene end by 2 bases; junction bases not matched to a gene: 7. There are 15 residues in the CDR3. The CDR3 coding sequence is TGTGCCAGCAGTTCCTTCGGGACAGTCAACACTGAAGCTTTCTTT. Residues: CASSSFGTVNTEAFF.

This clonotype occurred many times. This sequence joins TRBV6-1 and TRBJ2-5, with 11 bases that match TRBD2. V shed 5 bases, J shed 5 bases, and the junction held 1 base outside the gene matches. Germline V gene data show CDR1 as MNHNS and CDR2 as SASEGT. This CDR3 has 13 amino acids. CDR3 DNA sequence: TGTGCCAGCAGTCCTAGCGGGGGGGAGACCCAGTACTTC. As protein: CASSPSGGETQYF.

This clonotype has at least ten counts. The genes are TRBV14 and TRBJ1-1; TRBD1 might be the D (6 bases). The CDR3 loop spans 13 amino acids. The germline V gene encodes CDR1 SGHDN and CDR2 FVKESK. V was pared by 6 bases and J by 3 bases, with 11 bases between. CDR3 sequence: CASRPQGDTEAFF. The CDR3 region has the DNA TGTGCCAGCAGACCACAGGGAGACACTGAAGCTTTCTTT.

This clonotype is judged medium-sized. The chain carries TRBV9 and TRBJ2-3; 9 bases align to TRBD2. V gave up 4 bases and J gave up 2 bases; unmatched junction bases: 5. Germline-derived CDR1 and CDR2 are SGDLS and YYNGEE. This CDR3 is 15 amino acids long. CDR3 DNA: TGTGCCAGCAGCATCCTAGCGGGGTTCACAGATACGCAGTATTTT. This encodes CASSILAGFTDTQYF.

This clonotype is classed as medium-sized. This CDR3 is CASGLRGGSKNIQYF. As DNA, the CDR3 is TGTGCCAGCGGATTAAGGGGAGGCTCCAAAAACATTCAGTACTTC. The V gene is TRBV28, the J gene TRBJ2-4; D might be TRBD2 (6 bases). This CDR3 is built from 15 residues. The germline gives CDR1 MDHEN, CDR2 SYDVKM. Trimming left V 8 bases short and J 2 bases short, with 16 bases between.

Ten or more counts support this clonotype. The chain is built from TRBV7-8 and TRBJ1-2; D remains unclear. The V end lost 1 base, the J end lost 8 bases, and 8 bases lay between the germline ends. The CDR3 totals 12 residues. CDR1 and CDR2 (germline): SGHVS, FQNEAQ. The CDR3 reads CASSLDRVGYTF. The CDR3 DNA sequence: TGTGCCAGCAGCTTAGACCGTGTAGGCTACACCTTC. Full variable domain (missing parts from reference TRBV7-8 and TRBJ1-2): GAGVSQSPRYKVAKRGQDVALRCDPISGHVSLFWYQQALGQGPEFLTYFQNEAQLDKSGLPSDRFFAERPEGSVSTLKIQRTQQEDSAVYLCASSLDRVGYTFGSGTRLTVV.

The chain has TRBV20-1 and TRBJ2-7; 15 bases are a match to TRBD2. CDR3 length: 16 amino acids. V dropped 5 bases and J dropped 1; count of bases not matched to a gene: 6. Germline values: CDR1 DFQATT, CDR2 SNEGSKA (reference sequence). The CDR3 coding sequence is TGCAGTGCTGCCGGGACTAGCGGGAGGCTATCCTACGAGCAGTACTTC. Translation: CSAAGTSGRLSYEQYF.

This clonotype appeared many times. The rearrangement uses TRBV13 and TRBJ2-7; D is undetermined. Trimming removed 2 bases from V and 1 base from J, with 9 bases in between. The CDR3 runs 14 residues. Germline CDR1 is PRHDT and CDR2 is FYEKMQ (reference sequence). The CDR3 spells CASSLMAESYEQYF. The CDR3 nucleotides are TGTGCCAGCAGCTTAATGGCAGAGTCCTACGAGCAGTACTTC.

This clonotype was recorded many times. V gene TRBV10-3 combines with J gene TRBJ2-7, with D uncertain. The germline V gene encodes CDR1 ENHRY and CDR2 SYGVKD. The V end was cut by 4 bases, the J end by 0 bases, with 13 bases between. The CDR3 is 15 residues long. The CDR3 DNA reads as TGTGCCATCAGTGGGAGTCGCCTTCCCTCCTACGAGCAGTACGTC. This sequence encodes CAISGSRLPSYEQYV.

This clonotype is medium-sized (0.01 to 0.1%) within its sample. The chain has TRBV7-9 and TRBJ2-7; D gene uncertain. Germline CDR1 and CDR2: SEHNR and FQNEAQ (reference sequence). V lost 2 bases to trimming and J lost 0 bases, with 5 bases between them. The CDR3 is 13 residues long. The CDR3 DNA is TGTGCCAGCAGCTTAACCAGCTCCTACGAGCAGTACTTC. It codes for CASSLTSSYEQYF.

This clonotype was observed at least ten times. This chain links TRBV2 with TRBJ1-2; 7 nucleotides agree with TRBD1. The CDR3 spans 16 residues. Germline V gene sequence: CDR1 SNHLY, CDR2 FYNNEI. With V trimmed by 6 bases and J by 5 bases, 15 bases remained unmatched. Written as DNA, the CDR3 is TGTGCCAGCAGAGCAAGAGAGACAGGGATACTATATGGCTACACCTTC. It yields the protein CASRARETGILYGYTF.

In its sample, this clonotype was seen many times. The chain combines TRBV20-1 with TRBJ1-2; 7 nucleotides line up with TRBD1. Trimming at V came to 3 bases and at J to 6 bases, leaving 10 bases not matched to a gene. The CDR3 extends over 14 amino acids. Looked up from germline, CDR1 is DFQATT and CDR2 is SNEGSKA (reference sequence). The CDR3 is CSASRRQGRHGYTF. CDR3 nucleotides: TGCAGTGCTAGCCGCCGACAGGGTCGACATGGCTACACCTTC.